The rows below give T cell receptor beta chains drawn from one sample of a study of CD8+CD57+ T cells in acquired aplastic anemia. Each CDR3 protein gets one entry after TCRdb re-called the reads with MiXCR. This table has 150,000 to 200,000 distinct CDR3 sequences, 64% appearing once. Sequenced material: sorted CD4+, CD8+, or CD8+CD57+ T cells (not recorded which) from PBMCs. All receptors derive from a human donor with severe aplastic anemia or a healthy control (not recorded which). Each CDR3 is given with its conserved first and last residue. The D gene is left open where the match is weak. Expanded clones get a size class; other rows say once, few or many, or leave the size out.

cdr3_nt cdr3_aa clone_size v_call d_call cdr3_length j_call
TGTGCCAGCACCCGGACTAGCGGGAGCGAGCAGTACTTC CASTRTSGSEQYF NA TRBV2 TRBD2 13 TRBJ2-7
TGCGCCAGCAGCGAGGGCCGGTCCACAGATACGCAGTATTTT CASSEGRSTDTQYF NA TRBV5-1 NA 14 TRBJ2-3
TGTGCCACCAGCAGAGAAGGGAGGGATAATTCACCCCTCCACTTT CATSREGRDNSPLHF NA TRBV15 NA 15 TRBJ1-6
TGCGCCAGCAGTGTCCCCGCGGGAGGGGGGGAGACCCAGTACTTC CASSVPAGGGETQYF NA TRBV5-1 TRBD2 15 TRBJ2-5
TGCAGTGCTGGGCGTCCGCCCAATCAGCCCCAGCATTTT CSAGRPPNQPQHF NA TRBV20-1 NA 13 TRBJ1-5
TGTGCCAGCCAGCGGGGGGGCTCCTACAATGAGCAGTTCTTC CASQRGGSYNEQFF NA TRBV7-8 TRBD2 14 TRBJ2-1
TGTGCCAGTAGTATGCGTGCCGGGGAGCTGTTTTTT CASSMRAGELFF NA TRBV19 NA 12 TRBJ2-2
TGTGCCAGCAGCCCGCAGAAGGACAGGGGACTTAGTGGCTACACCTTC CASSPQKDRGLSGYTF NA TRBV7-9 TRBD1 16 TRBJ1-2
TGTGCCAGCAGGACAGGTTATTCCTACGAGCAGTACTTC CASRTGYSYEQYF many TRBV2 NA 13 TRBJ2-7
TGTGCCAGCAGCTTACGGCATGCGGACACCGGGGAGCTGTTTTTT CASSLRHADTGELFF NA TRBV7-3 NA 15 TRBJ2-2
TGTGCCAGCAGCTTGACTAGTAGCGCCTACAATGAGCAGTTCTTC CASSLTSSAYNEQFF NA TRBV7-8 NA 15 TRBJ2-1
TGTGCCAGCAACGTAGTCGGGGTCTCCTACGAGCAGTACTTC CASNVVGVSYEQYF NA TRBV9 NA 14 TRBJ2-7
TGTGCCACCAGTGGGCGGACCGGGGAGCTGTTTTTT CATSGRTGELFF NA TRBV24-1 NA 12 TRBJ2-2
TGTGCCACCAGCAGTCAGATCTCAGATACGCAGTATTTT CATSSQISDTQYF NA TRBV15 NA 13 TRBJ2-3
TGCGCCAGCAGTGAGTGGGTCAGGGGATTCAATCAGCCCCAGCATTTT CASSEWVRGFNQPQHF many TRBV10-1 NA 16 TRBJ1-5
TGTGCCAGCAGCGTTTGGTTGGCGGGTGGCCCCGGGGAGCTGTTTTTT CASSVWLAGGPGELFF many TRBV9 NA 16 TRBJ2-2
TGTGCCAGCAGCTTAACGGGCGGGAGCCGAAGCACAGATACGCAGTATTTT CASSLTGGSRSTDTQYF NA TRBV7-3 TRBD2 17 TRBJ2-3
TGTGCCAGCAGCTCTCGTCTAGCCTCAGATACGCAGTATTTT CASSSRLASDTQYF once TRBV7-8 NA 14 TRBJ2-3
TGTGCCAGCAGCGCGGCCATGACTAGTACAGATACGCAGTATTTT CASSAAMTSTDTQYF NA TRBV9 NA 15 TRBJ2-3
TGTGCCAGCAGCTTAGCGGTGACACGAGCTAACTATGGCTACACCTTC CASSLAVTRANYGYTF NA TRBV7-2 NA 16 TRBJ1-2
TGTGCCACCAGTGACCACAGGACAGATACGCAGTATTTT CATSDHRTDTQYF few TRBV24-1 NA 13 TRBJ2-3
TGCAGTGCTACATGGACCGGGGGCACCGGGGAGCTGTTTTTT CSATWTGGTGELFF few TRBV20-1 NA 14 TRBJ2-2
TGTGCCAGCAGTGAGGGACACAACATGAACACTGAAGCTTTCTTT CASSEGHNMNTEAFF NA TRBV25-1 NA 15 TRBJ1-1
TGTGCCAGCGGCCCTGGGGACGAGCAGTACTTC CASGPGDEQYF NA TRBV9 NA 11 TRBJ2-7
TGTGCCAGCAGCTTAACCGGGACAGTGGATGGCTACACCTTC CASSLTGTVDGYTF NA TRBV7-8 TRBD1 14 TRBJ1-2
TGTGCCAGCAGCGCAGGGATGGGTAACTATGGCTACACCTTC CASSAGMGNYGYTF NA TRBV7-3 NA 14 TRBJ1-2